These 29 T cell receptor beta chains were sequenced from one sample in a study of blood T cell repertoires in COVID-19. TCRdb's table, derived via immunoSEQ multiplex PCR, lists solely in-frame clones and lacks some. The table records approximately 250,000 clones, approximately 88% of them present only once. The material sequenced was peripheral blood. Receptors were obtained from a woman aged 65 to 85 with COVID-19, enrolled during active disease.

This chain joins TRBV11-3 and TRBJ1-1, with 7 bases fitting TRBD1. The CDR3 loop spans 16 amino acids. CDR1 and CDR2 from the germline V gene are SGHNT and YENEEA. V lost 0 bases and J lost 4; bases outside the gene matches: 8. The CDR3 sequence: CASSLDLTGSGTEAFF. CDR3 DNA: TGTGCCAGCAGCTTAGACCTGACAGGGTCGGGCACTGAAGCTTTCTTT.

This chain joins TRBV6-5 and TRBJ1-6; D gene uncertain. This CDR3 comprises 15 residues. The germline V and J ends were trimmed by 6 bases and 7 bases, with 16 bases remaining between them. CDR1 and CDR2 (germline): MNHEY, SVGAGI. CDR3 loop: CASRPSGYRNSPLHF. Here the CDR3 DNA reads TGTGCCAGCAGACCCTCGGGGTATCGAAATTCACCCCTCCACTTT.

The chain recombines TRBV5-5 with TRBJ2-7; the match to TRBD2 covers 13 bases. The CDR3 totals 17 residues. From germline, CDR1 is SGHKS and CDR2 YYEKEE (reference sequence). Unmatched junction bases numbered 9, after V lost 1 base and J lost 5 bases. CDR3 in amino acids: CASSLSGLAGPSHEQYF. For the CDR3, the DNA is TGTGCCAGCAGCTTGTCGGGACTAGCGGGGCCTTCCCACGAGCAGTACTTC.

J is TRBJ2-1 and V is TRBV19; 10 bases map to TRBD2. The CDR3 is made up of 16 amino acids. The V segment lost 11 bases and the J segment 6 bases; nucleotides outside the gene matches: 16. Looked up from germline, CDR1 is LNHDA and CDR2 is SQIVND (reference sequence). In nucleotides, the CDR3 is TGTGCCTTGGAGGGGGCGCGACTAGCGGGTGTCAATGAGCAGTTCTTC. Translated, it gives CALEGARLAGVNEQFF.

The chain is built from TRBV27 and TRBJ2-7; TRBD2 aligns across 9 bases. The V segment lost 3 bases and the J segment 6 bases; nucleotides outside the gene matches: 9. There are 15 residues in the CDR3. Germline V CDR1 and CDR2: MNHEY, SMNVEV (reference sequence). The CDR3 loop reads CASSFVAGGPGEQYF. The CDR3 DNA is TGTGCCAGCAGTTTCGTGGCGGGAGGGCCGGGCGAGCAGTACTTC.

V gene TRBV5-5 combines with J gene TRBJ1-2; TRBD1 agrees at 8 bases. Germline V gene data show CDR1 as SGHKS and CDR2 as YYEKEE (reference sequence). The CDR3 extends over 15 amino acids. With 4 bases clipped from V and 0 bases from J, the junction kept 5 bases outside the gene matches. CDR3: CASSGRGRTNYGYTF. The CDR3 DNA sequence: TGTGCCAGCAGCGGCAGGGGGCGGACTAACTATGGCTACACCTTC.

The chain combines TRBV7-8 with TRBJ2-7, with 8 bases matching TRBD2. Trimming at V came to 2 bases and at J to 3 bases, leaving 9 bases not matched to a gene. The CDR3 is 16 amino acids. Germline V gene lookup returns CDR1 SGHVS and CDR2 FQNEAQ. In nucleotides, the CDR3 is TGTGCCAGCAGCTTAATCGCGGGGGGCAACTACTACGAGCAGTACTTC. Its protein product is CASSLIAGGNYYEQYF.

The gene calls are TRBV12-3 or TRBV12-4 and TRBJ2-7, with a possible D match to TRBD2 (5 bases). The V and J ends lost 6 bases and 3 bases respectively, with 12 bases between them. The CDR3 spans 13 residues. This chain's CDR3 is CASRSVGVYEQYF. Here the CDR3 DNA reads TGTGCCAGCAGGTCCGTGGGAGTCTACGAGCAGTACTTC.

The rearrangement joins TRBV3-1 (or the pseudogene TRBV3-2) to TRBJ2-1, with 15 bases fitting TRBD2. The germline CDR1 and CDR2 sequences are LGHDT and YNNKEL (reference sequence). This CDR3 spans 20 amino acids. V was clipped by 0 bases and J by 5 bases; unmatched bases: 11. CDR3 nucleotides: TGTGCCAGCAGCCAAGATCCAACCCGGACTAGCGGGAGGGCCAACAATGAGCAGTTCTTC. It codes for CASSQDPTRTSGRANNEQFF.

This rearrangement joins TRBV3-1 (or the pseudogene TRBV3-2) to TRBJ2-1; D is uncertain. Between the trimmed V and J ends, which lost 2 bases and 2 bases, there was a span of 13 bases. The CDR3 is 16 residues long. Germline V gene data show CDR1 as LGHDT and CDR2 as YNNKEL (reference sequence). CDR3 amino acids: CASSQLPAAPYNEQFF. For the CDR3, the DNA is TGTGCCAGCAGCCAACTTCCGGCGGCGCCCTACAATGAGCAGTTCTTC.

The CDR3 coding sequence is TGTGCCAGCAGCGTAGAAAGGGGAAAACTGTTTTTT. Translation gives CASSVERGKLFF. The chain carries TRBV9 and TRBJ1-4, with D perhaps matching TRBD1 (5 bases). The V end lost 0 bases, the J end lost 10 bases, and 7 bases lay between the germline ends. CDR1 and CDR2 from the germline V gene are SGDLS and YYNGEE. CDR3 length equals 12 residues. The variable domain in full, completed from reference TRBV9 and TRBJ1-4, reads DSGVTQTPKHLITATGQRVTLRCSPRSGDLSVYWYQQSLDQGLQFLIQYYNGEERAKGNILERFSAQQFPDLHSELNLSSLELGDSALYFCASSVERGKLFFGSGTQLSVL.

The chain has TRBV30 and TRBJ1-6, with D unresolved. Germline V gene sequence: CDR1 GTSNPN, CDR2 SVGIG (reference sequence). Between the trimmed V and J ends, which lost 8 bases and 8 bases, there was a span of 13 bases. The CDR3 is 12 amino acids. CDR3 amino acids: CAGWTEYSPLHF. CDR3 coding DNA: TGTGCCGGCTGGACTGAATATTCACCCCTCCACTTT.

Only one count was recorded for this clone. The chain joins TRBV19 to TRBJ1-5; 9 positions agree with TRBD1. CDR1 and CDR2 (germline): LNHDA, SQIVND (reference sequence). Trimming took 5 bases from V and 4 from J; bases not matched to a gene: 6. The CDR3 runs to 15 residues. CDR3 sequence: CASSEQGARNQPQHF. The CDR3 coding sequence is TGTGCCAGTAGTGAACAGGGGGCGCGTAATCAGCCCCAGCATTTT.

CDR3 DNA sequence: TGTGCCAGCAGCACTGGGACAAACTATGGCTACACCTTC. This sequence encodes CASSTGTNYGYTF. The genes are TRBV3-1 (or the pseudogene TRBV3-2) and TRBJ1-2; TRBD1 might be the D (6 bases). This CDR3 comprises 13 residues. V was trimmed by 5 bases and J by 2 bases, leaving 9 bases between them. The germline CDR1 and CDR2 sequences are LGHDT and YNNKEL (reference sequence).

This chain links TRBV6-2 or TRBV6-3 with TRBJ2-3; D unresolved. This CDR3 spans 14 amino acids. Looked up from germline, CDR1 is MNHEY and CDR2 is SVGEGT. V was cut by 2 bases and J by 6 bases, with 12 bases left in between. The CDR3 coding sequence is TGTGCCAGCAGTTACGCGTCTACCAGGGATACGCAGTATTTT. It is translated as CASSYASTRDTQYF.

The CDR3 here is CASSLPQVGQAFF. The CDR3 DNA reads TGTGCCAGCAGTCTCCCTCAGGTGGGTCAAGCTTTCTTT. The gene calls are TRBV6-6 and TRBJ1-1; D remains ambiguous. The length of the CDR3 is 13 residues. Per the germline V gene, CDR1 is MNHNY and CDR2 is SVGAGI (reference sequence). V gave up 5 bases and J gave up 9 bases, with 16 bases separating them.

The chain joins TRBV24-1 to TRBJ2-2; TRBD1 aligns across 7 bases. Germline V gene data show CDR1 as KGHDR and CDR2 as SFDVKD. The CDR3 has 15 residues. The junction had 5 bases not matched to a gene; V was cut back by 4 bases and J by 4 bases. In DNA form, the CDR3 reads TGTGCCACCAGTGACCCGACAGGGAGCACCGGGGAGCTGTTTTTT. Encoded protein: CATSDPTGSTGELFF.

This CDR3 reads CASSLAGTGNSNQPQHF. CDR3 DNA sequence: TGTGCCAGCAGCTTAGCGGGGACAGGGAATAGCAATCAGCCCCAGCATTTT. The genes are TRBV7-9 and TRBJ1-5; TRBD1 aligns across 9 bases. Germline-derived CDR1 and CDR2 are SEHNR and FQNEAQ (reference sequence). CDR3 length: 17 amino acids. V shed 0 bases and J 0 bases; nucleotides not matched to a gene: 3.

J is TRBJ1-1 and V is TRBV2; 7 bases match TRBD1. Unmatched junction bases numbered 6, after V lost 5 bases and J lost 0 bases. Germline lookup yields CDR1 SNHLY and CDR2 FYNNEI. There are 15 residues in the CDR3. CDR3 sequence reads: CASSRRQGVNTEAFF. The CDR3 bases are TGTGCCAGCAGTAGGCGGCAGGGGGTGAACACTGAAGCTTTCTTT.

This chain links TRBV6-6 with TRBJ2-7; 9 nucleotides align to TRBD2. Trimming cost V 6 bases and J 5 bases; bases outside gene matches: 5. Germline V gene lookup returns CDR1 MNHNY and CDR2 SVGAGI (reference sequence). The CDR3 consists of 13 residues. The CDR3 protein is CASRGTSPNEQYF. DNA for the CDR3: TGTGCCAGCAGGGGGACTAGCCCCAACGAGCAGTACTTC.

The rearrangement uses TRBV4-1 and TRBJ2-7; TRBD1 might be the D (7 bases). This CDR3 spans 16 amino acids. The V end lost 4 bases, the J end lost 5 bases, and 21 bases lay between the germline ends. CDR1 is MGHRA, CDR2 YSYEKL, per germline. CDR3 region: CASSRQRQGLGHEQYF. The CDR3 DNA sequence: TGCGCCAGCAGCCGGCAACGACAGGGACTTGGACACGAGCAGTACTTC.

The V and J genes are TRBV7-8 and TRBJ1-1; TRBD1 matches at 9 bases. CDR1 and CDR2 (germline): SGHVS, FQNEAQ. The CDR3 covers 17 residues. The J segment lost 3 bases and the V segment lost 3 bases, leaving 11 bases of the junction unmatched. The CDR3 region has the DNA TGTGCCAGCAGCTTCCCCGGGACAGGGTATAGGTACACTGAAGCTTTCTTT. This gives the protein CASSFPGTGYRYTEAFF.

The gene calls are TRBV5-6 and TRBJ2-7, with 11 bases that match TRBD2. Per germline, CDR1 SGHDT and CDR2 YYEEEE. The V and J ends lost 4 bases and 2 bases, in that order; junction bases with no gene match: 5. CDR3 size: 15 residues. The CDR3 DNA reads TGTGCCAGCAGCCCACTAGCGGGGGACGCCTACGAGCAGTACTTC. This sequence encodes CASSPLAGDAYEQYF. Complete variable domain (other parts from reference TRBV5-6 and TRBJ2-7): DAGVTQSPTHLIKTRGQQVTLRCSPKSGHDTVSWYQQALGQGPQFIFQYYEEEERQRGNFPDRFSGHQFPNYSSELNVNALLLGDSALYLCASSPLAGDAYEQYFGPGTRLTVT.

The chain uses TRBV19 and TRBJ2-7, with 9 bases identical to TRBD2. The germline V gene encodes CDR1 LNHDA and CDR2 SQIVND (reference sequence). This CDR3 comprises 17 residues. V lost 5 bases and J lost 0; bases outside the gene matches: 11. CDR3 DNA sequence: TGTGCCAGTAGTTCGGTCCAGCGGGAGGCCTCCTCCTACGAGCAGTACTTC. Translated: CASSSVQREASSYEQYF.

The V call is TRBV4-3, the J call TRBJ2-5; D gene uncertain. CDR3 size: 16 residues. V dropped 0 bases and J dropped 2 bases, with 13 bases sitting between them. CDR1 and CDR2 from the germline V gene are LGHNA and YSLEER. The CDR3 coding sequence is TGCGCCAGCAGCCAAGAACTTCTTTCGTGGCAAGAGACCCAGTACTTC. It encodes CASSQELLSWQETQYF.

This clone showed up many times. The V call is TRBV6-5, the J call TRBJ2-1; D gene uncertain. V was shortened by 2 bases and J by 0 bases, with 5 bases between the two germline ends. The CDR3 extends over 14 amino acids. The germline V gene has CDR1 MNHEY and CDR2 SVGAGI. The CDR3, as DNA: TGTGCCAGCAGTTACGAACTCTCCTACAATGAGCAGTTCTTC. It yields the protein CASSYELSYNEQFF.

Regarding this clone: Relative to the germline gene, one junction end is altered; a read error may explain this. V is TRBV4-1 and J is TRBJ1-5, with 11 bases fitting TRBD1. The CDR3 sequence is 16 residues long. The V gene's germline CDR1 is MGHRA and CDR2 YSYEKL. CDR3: CANSQERDRGNQPQHF. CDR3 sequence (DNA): TGCGCCAACAGCCAAGAGCGGGACAGGGGGAATCAGCCCCAGCATTTT.

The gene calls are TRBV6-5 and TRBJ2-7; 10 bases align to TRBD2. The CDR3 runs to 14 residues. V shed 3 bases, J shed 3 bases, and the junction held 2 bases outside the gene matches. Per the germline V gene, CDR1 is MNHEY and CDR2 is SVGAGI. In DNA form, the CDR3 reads TGTGCCAGCAGTTATACTAGCGGGATCTACGAGCAGTACTTC. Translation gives CASSYTSGIYEQYF.

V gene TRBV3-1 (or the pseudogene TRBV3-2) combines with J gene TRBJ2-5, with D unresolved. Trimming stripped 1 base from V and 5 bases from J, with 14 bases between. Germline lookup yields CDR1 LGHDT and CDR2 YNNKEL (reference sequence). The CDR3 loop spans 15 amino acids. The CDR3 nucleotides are TGTGCCAGCAGCCAAGGCTACTCGCCCAGGGAGACCCAGTACTTC. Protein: CASSQGYSPRETQYF.